This TCR beta chain originates from a study of beta chain features in type 1 diabetes. Germline trimming cut 3 bases from V and 5 bases from J; bases unmatched to any gene: 12. The CDR3 sequence is 16 residues long. The V gene's germline CDR1 is GTSNPN and CDR2 SVGIG (reference sequence). Every bit of the isolated RNA underwent reverse transcription, so sequencing read expressed TCRB transcripts. The average read count of naive, central memory and regulatory T cell samples was around 3.8 million. Assay: immunoSEQ multiplex PCR; the TCRdb copy retains only in-frame clones and omits some. The sample yields some 150,000 clones, 11% seen once. Averaging roughly 110 mL, one heparinised blood draw was given by each donor. A word on this clone: The antigen remains undetermined.

Findings and caveats of the study: Still unanswered here is whether HLA type influences TCRB rearrangement. People with Type 1 diabetes carried modestly yet significantly shorter TCRB CDR3s in all four CD4+ subsets.

The J gene is TRBJ1-4, the V gene TRBV30; 7 bases agree with TRBD1. This TCR was recovered from a man aged 18 to 29 in good health. The specimen sequenced was central memory CD4+ T cells from blood. The CDR3 sequence: CAWSPGGGFRNEKLFF. The CDR3 nucleotides are TGTGCCTGGAGCCCAGGGGGTGGATTCCGAAATGAAAAACTGTTTTTT. The full variable domain, its missing parts supplied by reference TRBV30 and TRBJ1-4, is SQTIHQWPATLVQPVGSPLSLECTVEGTSNPNLYWYRQAAGRGLQLLFYSVGIGQISSEVPQNLSASRPQDRQFILSSKKLLLSDSGFYLCAWSPGGGFRNEKLFFGSGTQLSVL.